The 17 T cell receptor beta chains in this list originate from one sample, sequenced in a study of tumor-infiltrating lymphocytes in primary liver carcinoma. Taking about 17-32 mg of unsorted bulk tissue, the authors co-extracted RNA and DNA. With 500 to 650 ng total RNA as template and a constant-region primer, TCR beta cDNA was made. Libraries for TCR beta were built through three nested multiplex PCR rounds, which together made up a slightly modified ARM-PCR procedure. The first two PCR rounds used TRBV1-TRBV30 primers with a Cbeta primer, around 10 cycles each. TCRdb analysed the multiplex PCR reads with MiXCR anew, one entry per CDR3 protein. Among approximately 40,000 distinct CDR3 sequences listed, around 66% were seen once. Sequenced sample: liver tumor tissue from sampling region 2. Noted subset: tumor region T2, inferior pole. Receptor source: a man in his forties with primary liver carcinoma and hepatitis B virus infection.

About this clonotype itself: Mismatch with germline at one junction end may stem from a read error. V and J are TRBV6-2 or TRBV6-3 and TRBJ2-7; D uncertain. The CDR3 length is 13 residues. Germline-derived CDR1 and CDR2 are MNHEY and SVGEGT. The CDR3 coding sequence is TGTGCCAGCAGTTTGGACGCTACCTACGGGCAGTGCTTC. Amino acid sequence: CASSLDATYGQCF.

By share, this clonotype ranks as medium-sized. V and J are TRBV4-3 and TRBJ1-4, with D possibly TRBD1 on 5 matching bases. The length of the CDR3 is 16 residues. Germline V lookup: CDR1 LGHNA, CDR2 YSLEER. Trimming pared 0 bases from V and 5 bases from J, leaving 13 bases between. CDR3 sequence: CASSQDLRGRNEKLFF. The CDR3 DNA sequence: TGCGCCAGCAGCCAAGATCTTAGGGGACGAAATGAAAAACTGTTTTTT.

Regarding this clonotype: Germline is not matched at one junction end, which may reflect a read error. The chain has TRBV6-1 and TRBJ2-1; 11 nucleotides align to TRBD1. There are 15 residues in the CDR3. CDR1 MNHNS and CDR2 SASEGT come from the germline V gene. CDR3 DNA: TGTGCCAGCAGTAGGGACAGGGGGTTTAGAAATGAGCAGCTCTTC. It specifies CASSRDRGFRNEQLF.

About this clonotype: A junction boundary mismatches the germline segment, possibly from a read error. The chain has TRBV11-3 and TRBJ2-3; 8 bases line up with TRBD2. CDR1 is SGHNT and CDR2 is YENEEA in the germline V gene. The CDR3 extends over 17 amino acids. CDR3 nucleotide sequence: TGTGCCAGCAGCCTTGGGACTAGTGGGACTCAAACAGATACGCAGTATTTC. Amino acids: CASSLGTSGTQTDTQYF.

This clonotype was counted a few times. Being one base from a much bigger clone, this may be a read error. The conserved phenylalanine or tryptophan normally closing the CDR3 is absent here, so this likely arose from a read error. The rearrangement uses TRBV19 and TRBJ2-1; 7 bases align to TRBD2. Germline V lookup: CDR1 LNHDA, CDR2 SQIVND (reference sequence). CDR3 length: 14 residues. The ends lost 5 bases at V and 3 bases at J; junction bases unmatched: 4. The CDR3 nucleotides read TGTGCCAGTAGTCCTACTAGCGACTACAATGAGCAGTTCCTC. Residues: CASSPTSDYNEQFL.

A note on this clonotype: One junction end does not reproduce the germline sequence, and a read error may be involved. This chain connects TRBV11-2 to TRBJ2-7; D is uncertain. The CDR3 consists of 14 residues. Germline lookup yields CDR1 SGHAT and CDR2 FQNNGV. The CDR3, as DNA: TGTGCCAGCAGCTCTACCATGAACTCCTACGAACAGTACTTC. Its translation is CASSSTMNSYEQYF. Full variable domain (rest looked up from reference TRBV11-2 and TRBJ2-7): EAGVAQSPRYKIIEKRQSVAFWCNPISGHATLYWYQQILGQGPKLLIQFQNNGVVDDSQLPKDRFSAERLKGVDSTLKIQPAKLEDSAVYLCASSSTMNSYEQYFGPGTRLTVT.

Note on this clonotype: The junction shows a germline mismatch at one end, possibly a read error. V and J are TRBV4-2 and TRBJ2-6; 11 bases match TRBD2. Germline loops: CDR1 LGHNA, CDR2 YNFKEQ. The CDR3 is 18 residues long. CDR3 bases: TGTGCCAGCAACCGAGTTGGGACTAGCGGTTCTGGGGCCAATGTCCTGACTTTC. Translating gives CASNRVGTSGSGANVLTF.

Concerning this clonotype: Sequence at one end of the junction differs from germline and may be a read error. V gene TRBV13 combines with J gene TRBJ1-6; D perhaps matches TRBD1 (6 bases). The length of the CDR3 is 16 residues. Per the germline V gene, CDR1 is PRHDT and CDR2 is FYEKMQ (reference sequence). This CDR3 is CANSSPEDRGDSPLHF. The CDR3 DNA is TGTGCCAACAGCTCACCCGAGGACAGAGGCGATTCACCCCTCCACTTT.

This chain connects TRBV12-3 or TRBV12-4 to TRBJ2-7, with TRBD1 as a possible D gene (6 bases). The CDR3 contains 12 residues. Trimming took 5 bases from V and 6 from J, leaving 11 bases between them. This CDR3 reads CASSRTVFEQYF. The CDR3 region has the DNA TGTGCCAGCAGTCGGACAGTATTCGAGCAGTACTTC.

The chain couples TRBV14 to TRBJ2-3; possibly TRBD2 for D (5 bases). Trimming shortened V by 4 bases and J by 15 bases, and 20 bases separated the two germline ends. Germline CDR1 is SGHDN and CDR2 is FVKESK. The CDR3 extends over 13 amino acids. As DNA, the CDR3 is TGTGCCAGCAGCCCGACAAAACAGACTACACAATATTTT. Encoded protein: CASSPTKQTTQYF.

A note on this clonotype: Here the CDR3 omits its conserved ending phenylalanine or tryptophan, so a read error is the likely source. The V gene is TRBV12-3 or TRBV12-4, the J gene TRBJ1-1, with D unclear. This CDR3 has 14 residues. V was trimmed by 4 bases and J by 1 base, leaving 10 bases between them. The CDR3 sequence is CASSSAGRNTEAFL. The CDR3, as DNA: TGTGCCAGCAGTTCGGCAGGCAGGAACACTGAAGCTTTCCTA.

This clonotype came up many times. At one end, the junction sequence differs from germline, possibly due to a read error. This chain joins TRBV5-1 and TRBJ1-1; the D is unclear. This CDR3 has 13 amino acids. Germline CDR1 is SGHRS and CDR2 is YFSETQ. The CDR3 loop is CAGRPDMNTEAFF. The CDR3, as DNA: TGCGCCGGCAGACCCGACATGAACACTGAAGCTTTCTTT.

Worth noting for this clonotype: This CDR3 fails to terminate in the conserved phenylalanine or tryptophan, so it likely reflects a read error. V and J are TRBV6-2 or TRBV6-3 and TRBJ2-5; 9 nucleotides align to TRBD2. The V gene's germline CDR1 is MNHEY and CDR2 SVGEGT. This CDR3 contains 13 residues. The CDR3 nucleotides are TGTGCTAGCAATTCCGGACTAGCGAACACCCAGTACCTC. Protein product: CASNSGLANTQYL.

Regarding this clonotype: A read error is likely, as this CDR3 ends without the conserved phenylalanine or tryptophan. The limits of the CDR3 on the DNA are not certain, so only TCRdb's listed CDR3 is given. The CDR3 protein is CASSLQGLGNQPQHS. This chain uses TRBV5-8 with TRBJ1-5. The CDR3 is 15 residues long, ends included. Germline loops: CDR1 SGHTS, CDR2 YDEGEE.

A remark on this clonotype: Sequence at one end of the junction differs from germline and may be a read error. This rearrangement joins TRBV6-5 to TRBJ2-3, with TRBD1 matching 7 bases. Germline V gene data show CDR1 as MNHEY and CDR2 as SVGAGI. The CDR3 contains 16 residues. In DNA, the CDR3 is TGTGTCAGCAGTTTAACCGGGACAGACACCACAAGTACGCAGTATTTT. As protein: CVSSLTGTDTTSTQYF.

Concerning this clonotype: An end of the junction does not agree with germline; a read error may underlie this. The CDR3 region is CASSSRVRVGDTIYF. The CDR3 DNA reads as TGTGCCAGCAGCTCCAGAGTTCGAGTTGGAGACACCATATATTTT. The J gene is TRBJ1-3, the V gene TRBV11-2; D ambiguous. In germline, CDR1 is SGHAT, CDR2 FQNNGV. This CDR3 is built from 15 residues.

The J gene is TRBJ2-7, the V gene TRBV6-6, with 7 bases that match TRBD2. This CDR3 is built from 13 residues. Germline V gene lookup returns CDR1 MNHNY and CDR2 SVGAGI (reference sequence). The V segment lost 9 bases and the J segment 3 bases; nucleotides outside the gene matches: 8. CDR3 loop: CASSVQRDYEQYF. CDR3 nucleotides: TGTGCCAGTAGTGTTCAGCGGGACTACGAGCAGTACTTC.